This T cell receptor (beta chain) was captured in a study of B cell selection in AIRE deficiency. Study-wide findings and caveats: Shared Treg sequences had shorter CDR3s, biased toward rearrangements with few non-templated insertions. Healthy Tconv contained approximately 37% of shared healthy Treg sequences; only TCRbeta sequenced.

Regulatory T cells were sorted as CD4+CD25hiCD127low/negative cells. Method: immunoSEQ multiplex PCR; TCRdb's copy keeps in-frame clones and lacks some. The data contain about 26,000 clones, roughly 90% of them singletons. Points on this clone: What it binds is unknown.

There are 12 residues in the CDR3. The V end was cut by 2 bases, the J end by 3 bases, with 4 bases between. The germline V gene encodes CDR1 KGHSH and CDR2 LQKENI. The chain combines TRBV18 with TRBJ1-1; no clear D. Material for sequencing was CD4+CD25+ Tregs sorted from PBMCs. The source of this sequence is a human donor in good health. Here the CDR3 DNA reads TGTGCCAGCTCACCAATTTACACTGAAGCTTTCTTT. Residues: CASSPIYTEAFF. The variable domain in full, with the rest retrieved from reference TRBV18 and TRBJ1-1, is NAGVMQNPRHLVRRRGQEARLRCSPMKGHSHVYWYRQLPEEGLKFMVYLQKENIIDESGMPKERFSAEFPKEGPSILRIQQVVRGDSAAYFCASSPIYTEAFFGQGTRLTVV.